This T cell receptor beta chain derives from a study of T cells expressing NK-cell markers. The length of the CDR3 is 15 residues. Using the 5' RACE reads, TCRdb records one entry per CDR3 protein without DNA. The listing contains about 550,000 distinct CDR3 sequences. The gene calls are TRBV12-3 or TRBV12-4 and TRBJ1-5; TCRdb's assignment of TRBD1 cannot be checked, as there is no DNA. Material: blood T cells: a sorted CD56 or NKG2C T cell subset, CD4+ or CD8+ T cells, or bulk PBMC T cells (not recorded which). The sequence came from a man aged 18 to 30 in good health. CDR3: CASSPSGATGQPQHF.